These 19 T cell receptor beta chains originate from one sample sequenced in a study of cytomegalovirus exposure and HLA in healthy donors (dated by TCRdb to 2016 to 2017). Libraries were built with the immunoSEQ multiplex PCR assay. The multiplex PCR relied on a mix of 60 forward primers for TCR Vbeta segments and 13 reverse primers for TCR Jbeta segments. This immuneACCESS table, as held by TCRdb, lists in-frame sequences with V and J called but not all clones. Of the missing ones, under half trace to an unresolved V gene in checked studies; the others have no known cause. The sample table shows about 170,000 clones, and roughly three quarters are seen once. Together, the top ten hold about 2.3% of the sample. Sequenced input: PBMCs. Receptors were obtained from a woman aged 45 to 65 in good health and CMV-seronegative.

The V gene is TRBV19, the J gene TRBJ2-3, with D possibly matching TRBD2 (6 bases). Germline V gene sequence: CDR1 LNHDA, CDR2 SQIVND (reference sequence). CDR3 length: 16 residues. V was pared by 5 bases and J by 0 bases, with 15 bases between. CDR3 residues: CASSLGGRGSTDTQYF. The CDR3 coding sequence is TGTGCCAGTAGTTTAGGCGGTCGGGGGAGCACAGATACGCAGTATTTT. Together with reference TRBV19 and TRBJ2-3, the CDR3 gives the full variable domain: DGGITQSPKYLFRKEGQNVTLSCEQNLNHDAMYWYRQDPGQGLRLIYYSQIVNDFQKGDIAEGYSVSREKKESFPLTVTSAQKNPTAFYLCASSLGGRGSTDTQYFGPGTRLTVL.

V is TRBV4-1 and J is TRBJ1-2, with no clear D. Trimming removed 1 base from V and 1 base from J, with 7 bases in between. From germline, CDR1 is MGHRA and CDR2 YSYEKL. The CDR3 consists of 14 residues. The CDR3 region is CASSQGSGNYGYTF. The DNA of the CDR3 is TGCGCCAGCAGCCAAGGTTCGGGTAACTATGGCTACACCTTC.

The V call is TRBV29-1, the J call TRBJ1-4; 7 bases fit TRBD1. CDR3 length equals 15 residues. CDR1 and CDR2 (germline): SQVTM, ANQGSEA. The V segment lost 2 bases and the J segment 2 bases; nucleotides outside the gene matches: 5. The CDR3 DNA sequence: TGCAGCGTTGAACGTACGACAGGGACTAATGAAAAACTGTTTTTT. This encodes CSVERTTGTNEKLFF. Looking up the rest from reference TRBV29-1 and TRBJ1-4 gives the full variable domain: SAVISQKPSRDICQRGTSLTIQCQVDSQVTMMFWYRQQPGQSLTLIATANQGSEATYESGFVIDKFPISRPNLTFSTLTVSNMSPEDSSIYLCSVERTTGTNEKLFFGSGTQLSVL.

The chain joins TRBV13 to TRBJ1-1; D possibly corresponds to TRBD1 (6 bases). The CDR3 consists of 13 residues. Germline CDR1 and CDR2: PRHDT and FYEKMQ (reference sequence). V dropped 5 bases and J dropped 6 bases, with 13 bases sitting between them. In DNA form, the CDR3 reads TGTGCCAGCAGCGCCAGGGGTATATCTGAAGCTTTCTTT. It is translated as CASSARGISEAFF.

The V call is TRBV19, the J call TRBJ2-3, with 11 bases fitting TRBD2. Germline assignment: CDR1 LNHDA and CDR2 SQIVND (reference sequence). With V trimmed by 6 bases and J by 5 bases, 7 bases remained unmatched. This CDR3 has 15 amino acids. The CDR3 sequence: CASSLGGLAVDTQYF. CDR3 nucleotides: TGTGCCAGTAGCCTAGGGGGACTAGCGGTAGATACGCAGTATTTT.

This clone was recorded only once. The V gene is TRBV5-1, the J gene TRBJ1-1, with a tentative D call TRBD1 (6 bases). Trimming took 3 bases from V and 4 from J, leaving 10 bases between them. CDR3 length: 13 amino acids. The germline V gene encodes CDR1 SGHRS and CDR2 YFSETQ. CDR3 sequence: CASSYGQFTEAFF. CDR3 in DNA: TGCGCCAGCAGCTACGGACAGTTCACTGAAGCTTTCTTT.

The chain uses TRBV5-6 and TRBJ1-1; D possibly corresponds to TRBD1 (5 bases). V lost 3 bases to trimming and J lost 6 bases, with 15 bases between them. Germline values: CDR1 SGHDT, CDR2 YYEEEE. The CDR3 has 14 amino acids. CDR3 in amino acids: CASSWFGAGSEAFF. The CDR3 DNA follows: TGTGCCAGCAGCTGGTTTGGGGCAGGCTCTGAAGCTTTCTTT.

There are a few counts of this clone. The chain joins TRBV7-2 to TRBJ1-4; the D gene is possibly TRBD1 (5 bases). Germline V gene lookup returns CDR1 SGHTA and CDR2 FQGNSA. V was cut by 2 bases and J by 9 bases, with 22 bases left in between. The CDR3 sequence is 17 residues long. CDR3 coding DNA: TGTGCCAGCAGCTTACGGGCCCTGGGGCGAGGTGTGAAAAAACTGTTTTTT. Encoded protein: CASSLRALGRGVKKLFF.

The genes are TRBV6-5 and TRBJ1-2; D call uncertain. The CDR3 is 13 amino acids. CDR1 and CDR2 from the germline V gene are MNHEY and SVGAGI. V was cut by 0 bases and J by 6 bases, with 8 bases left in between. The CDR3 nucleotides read TGTGCCAGCAGTTACTCGATCGGGGATGGCTACACCTTC. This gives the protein CASSYSIGDGYTF.

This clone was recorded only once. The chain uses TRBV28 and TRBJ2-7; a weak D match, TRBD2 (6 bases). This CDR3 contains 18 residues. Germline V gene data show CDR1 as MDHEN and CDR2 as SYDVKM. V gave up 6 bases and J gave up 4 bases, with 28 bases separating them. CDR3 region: CASSRNRGLGGGAYEQYF. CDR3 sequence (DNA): TGTGCCAGCAGCCGCAACAGAGGCTTGGGGGGAGGCGCTTACGAGCAGTACTTC.

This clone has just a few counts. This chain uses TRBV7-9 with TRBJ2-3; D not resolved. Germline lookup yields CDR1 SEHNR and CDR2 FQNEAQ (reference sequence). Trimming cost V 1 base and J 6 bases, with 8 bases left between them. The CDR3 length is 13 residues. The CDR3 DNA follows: TGTGCCAGCAGCTTAGATGGCAGGGATACGCAGTATTTT. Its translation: CASSLDGRDTQYF.

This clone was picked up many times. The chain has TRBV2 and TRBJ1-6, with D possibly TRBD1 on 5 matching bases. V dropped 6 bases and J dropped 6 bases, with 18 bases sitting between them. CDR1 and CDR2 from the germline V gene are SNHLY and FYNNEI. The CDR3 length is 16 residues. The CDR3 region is CASSIFQAGANSPLHF. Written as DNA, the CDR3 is TGTGCCAGCAGCATATTCCAGGCTGGGGCTAATTCACCCCTCCACTTT.

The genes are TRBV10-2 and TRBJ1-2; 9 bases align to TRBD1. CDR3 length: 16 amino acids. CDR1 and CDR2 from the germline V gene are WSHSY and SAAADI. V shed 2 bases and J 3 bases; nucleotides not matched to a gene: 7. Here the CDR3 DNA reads TGCGCCAGCAGTGAGGACCGGGACAGGGTAGACTATGGCTACACCTTC. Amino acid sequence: CASSEDRDRVDYGYTF.

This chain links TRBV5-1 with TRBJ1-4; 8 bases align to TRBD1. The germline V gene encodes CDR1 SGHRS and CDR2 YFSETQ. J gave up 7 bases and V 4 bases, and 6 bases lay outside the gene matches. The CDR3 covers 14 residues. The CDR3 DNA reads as TGCGCCAGCAGCAACCGGACAGGGAGTGAAAAACTGTTTTTT. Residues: CASSNRTGSEKLFF. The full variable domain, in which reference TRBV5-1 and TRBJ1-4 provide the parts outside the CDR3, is KAGVTQTPRYLIKTRGQQVTLSCSPISGHRSVSWYQQTPGQGLQFLFEYFSETQRNKGNFPGRFSGRQFSNSRSEMNVSTLELGDSALYLCASSNRTGSEKLFFGSGTQLSVL.

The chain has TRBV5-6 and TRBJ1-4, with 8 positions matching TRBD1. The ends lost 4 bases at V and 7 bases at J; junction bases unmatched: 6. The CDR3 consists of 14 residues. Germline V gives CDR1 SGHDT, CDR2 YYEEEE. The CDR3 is CASSAGQVGEKLFF. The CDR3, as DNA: TGTGCCAGCAGCGCGGGACAGGTGGGTGAAAAACTGTTTTTT.

CDR3 in amino acids: CASSPPNTDTQYF. CDR3 coding DNA: TGCGCCAGCAGCCCACCTAACACAGATACGCAGTATTTT. The V and J genes are TRBV5-1 and TRBJ2-3, with unresolved D. Looked up from germline, CDR1 is SGHRS and CDR2 is YFSETQ. Trimming shortened V by 4 bases and J by 2 bases, and 8 bases separated the two germline ends. The CDR3 length is 13 residues.

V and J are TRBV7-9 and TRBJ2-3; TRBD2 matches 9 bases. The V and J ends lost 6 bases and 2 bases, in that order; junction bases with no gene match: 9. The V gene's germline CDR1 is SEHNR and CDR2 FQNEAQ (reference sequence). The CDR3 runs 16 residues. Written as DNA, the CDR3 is TGTGCCAGCAGTCCTTATGGCGGGAGGGCCACAGATACGCAGTATTTT. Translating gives CASSPYGGRATDTQYF. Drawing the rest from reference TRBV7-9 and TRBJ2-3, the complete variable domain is DTGVSQNPRHKITKRGQNVTFRCDPISEHNRLYWYRQTLGQGPEFLTYFQNEAQLEKSRLLSDRFSAERPKGSFSTLEIQRTEQGDSAMYLCASSPYGGRATDTQYFGPGTRLTVL.

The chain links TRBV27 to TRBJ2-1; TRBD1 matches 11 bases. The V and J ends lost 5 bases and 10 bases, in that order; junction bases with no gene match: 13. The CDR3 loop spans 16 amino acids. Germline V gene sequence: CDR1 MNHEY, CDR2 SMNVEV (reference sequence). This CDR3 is CASSPRGGQGAREQFF. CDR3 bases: TGTGCCAGCAGTCCGAGAGGAGGACAGGGGGCACGGGAGCAGTTCTTC.

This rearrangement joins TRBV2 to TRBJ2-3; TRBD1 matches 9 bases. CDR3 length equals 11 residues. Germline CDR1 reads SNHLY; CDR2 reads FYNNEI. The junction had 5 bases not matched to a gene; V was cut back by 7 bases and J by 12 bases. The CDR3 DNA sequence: TGTGCCAGCAAACGGGACAGGGATCAGTATTTT. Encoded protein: CASKRDRDQYF.